A selection of T cell receptor beta chains follows, all from one sample in a study of T-cell reconstitution after alpha-beta-depleted transplantation in children. TCRdb analysed the PCR reads with MiXCR anew, one entry per CDR3 protein. The repertoire holds a few hundred thousand distinct CDR3 sequences, with around 9.9% as singletons. Sequenced here: PBMCs, sampled before TCRalphabeta/CD19-depleted stem cell transplant. All receptors come from a child less than two years old with acute myeloid leukemia, due to receive a stem cell transplant. CDR3s include the opening cysteine and the closing phenylalanine or tryptophan. Each record gives: clone size, J gene, V gene, D gene, CDR3 DNA, CDR3 protein. A D gene is named only where the DNA matches it firmly. Size is stated for part of the rows, as once, few or many counts, or as a class when the clone is expanded.

abundance: -; j_gene: TRBJ2-1; v_gene: TRBV7-7; d_gene: -; CDR3nt: TGTACCAGCAGCTTGAGTCACTCTCCAATCGGTGAGCAGTTCTTC; CDR3aa: CTSSLSHSPIGEQFF
abundance: many; j_gene: TRBJ2-4; v_gene: TRBV7-3; d_gene: -; CDR3nt: TGTGCCACCTCCAGGACCCCACAGGACATTCAGTACTTC; CDR3aa: CATSRTPQDIQYF
abundance: many; j_gene: TRBJ2-7; v_gene: TRBV7-8; d_gene: -; CDR3nt: TGCGCCAGCAGCTTGGGCAGAACATACGAGCAGTACTTC; CDR3aa: CASSLGRTYEQYF
abundance: -; j_gene: TRBJ2-4; v_gene: TRBV5-3; d_gene: -; CDR3nt: TGTGCCAGAAGCCTGCGTGGGGTAGCCAAAAACATTCAGTACTTC; CDR3aa: CARSLRGVAKNIQYF
abundance: many; j_gene: TRBJ2-2; v_gene: TRBV3-1; d_gene: -; CDR3nt: TGTGCCAGCAGCCCCCCGGTAGAGTCCGGGGAGCTGTTTTTT; CDR3aa: CASSPPVESGELFF
abundance: many; j_gene: TRBJ2-1; v_gene: TRBV9; d_gene: TRBD2; CDR3nt: TGTGCCAGCAGCGTAGAACTAGCGGGAGTGGATGAGCAGTTCTTC; CDR3aa: CASSVELAGVDEQFF
abundance: -; j_gene: TRBJ2-3; v_gene: TRBV29-1; d_gene: -; CDR3nt: TGCAGCGTTGCAGGAAATACAGATACGCAGTATTTT; CDR3aa: CSVAGNTDTQYF
abundance: few; j_gene: TRBJ2-4; v_gene: TRBV28; d_gene: TRBD2; CDR3nt: TGTGCCAGCAGCCCTCGGGGGGGGACGGACATTCAGTACTTC; CDR3aa: CASSPRGGTDIQYF
abundance: few; j_gene: TRBJ2-3; v_gene: TRBV20-1; d_gene: -; CDR3nt: TGCAGTGCTAGTTCCCCCAGGGCCACAGATACGCAGTATTTT; CDR3aa: CSASSPRATDTQYF
abundance: many; j_gene: TRBJ1-6; v_gene: TRBV5-4; d_gene: TRBD1; CDR3nt: TGTGCCAGCAGTCCACAGGGGAGAAATTCACCCCTCCACTTT; CDR3aa: CASSPQGRNSPLHF
abundance: -; j_gene: TRBJ2-1; v_gene: TRBV7-6; d_gene: -; CDR3nt: TGTACCAGCAGCTTAAGGGCAGGGACCTACAATGAGCAGTTCTTC; CDR3aa: CTSSLRAGTYNEQFF
abundance: -; j_gene: TRBJ2-7; v_gene: TRBV4-3; d_gene: -; CDR3nt: TGCGCCAGCAGCCAAGAGGAGGGGAGAGACGAGCAGTACTTC; CDR3aa: CASSQEEGRDEQYF
abundance: many; j_gene: TRBJ1-6; v_gene: TRBV12-3/TRBV12-4; d_gene: TRBD1; CDR3nt: TGTGCCAGCAGTCAGGGACAGGGGGTTTCCTCCTATAATTCACCCCTCCACTTT; CDR3aa: CASSQGQGVSSYNSPLHF
abundance: -; j_gene: TRBJ2-5; v_gene: TRBV18; d_gene: -; CDR3nt: TGTGCCAGCTCACCGCCGGGACTGTCGAAAGAGACCCAGTACTTC; CDR3aa: CASSPPGLSKETQYF
abundance: -; j_gene: TRBJ2-5; v_gene: TRBV11-2; d_gene: -; CDR3nt: TGTGCCAGCAGCTTGGGCCCGTTCGAGACCCAGTACTTC; CDR3aa: CASSLGPFETQYF
abundance: many; j_gene: TRBJ2-5; v_gene: TRBV29-1; d_gene: -; CDR3nt: TGCAGCGTCGGACCAGAAGGGACCCAGTACTTC; CDR3aa: CSVGPEGTQYF
abundance: -; j_gene: TRBJ2-4; v_gene: TRBV28; d_gene: -; CDR3nt: TGTGCCAGCAGCCCTGGGGCTGCCAAAAACATTCAGTACTTC; CDR3aa: CASSPGAAKNIQYF
abundance: many; j_gene: TRBJ2-1; v_gene: TRBV4-2; d_gene: -; CDR3nt: TGTGCCAGCAGCCAAGATCCAATCAGCGGAGGATACAATGAGCAGTTCTTC; CDR3aa: CASSQDPISGGYNEQFF
abundance: many; j_gene: TRBJ2-7; v_gene: TRBV29-1; d_gene: -; CDR3nt: TGCAGCGTTGAGTCGGACACCTCCTACGAGCAGTACTTC; CDR3aa: CSVESDTSYEQYF
abundance: many; j_gene: TRBJ2-2; v_gene: TRBV5-1; d_gene: TRBD1; CDR3nt: TGCGCCAGCAGCCAAGGACAGGGGAACACCGGGGAGCTGTTTTTT; CDR3aa: CASSQGQGNTGELFF
abundance: many; j_gene: TRBJ1-2; v_gene: TRBV5-1; d_gene: TRBD1; CDR3nt: TGCGCCAGCAGCTTGGACCGAGAGGGGACAGGGCTCCGGTATGGCTACACCTTC; CDR3aa: CASSLDREGTGLRYGYTF
abundance: -; j_gene: TRBJ2-1; v_gene: TRBV7-2; d_gene: TRBD2; CDR3nt: TGTGCCAGCAGCTTAACGGGGGTAGCGGGAGGGAGCTCCTACAATGAGCAGTTCTTC; CDR3aa: CASSLTGVAGGSSYNEQFF
abundance: many; j_gene: TRBJ2-7; v_gene: TRBV5-1; d_gene: TRBD1; CDR3nt: TGCGCCAGCAGACCCCGACCCTTTGAGGGGGCAACTGAGCAGTACTTC; CDR3aa: CASRPRPFEGATEQYF
abundance: many; j_gene: TRBJ1-5; v_gene: TRBV5-1; d_gene: -; CDR3nt: TGCGCCAGCAGCAACGGACAGACCAATCAGCCCCAGCATTTT; CDR3aa: CASSNGQTNQPQHF
abundance: many; j_gene: TRBJ1-1; v_gene: TRBV7-9; d_gene: -; CDR3nt: TGTGCCAGCAGCTTAGAGGCGGGGTTAACTGAAGCTTTCTTT; CDR3aa: CASSLEAGLTEAFF
abundance: many; j_gene: TRBJ1-1; v_gene: TRBV20-1; d_gene: -; CDR3nt: TGCAGTGCTAGTTTGGTTGACACTGAAGCTTTCTTT; CDR3aa: CSASLVDTEAFF
abundance: many; j_gene: TRBJ2-7; v_gene: TRBV12-3/TRBV12-4; d_gene: -; CDR3nt: TGTGCCAGCAGACTTCAAAGCGGGTGGAGCTACGAGCAGTACTTC; CDR3aa: CASRLQSGWSYEQYF
abundance: many; j_gene: TRBJ1-3; v_gene: TRBV12-3/TRBV12-4; d_gene: -; CDR3nt: TGTGCCAGCAGTTTTAGTCAGGGGTATAACACCATATATTTT; CDR3aa: CASSFSQGYNTIYF
abundance: many; j_gene: TRBJ2-3; v_gene: TRBV5-1; d_gene: TRBD1; CDR3nt: TGCGCCACCGGAAACCCGACAGGGGCCAACACAGATACGCAGTATTTT; CDR3aa: CATGNPTGANTDTQYF
abundance: many; j_gene: TRBJ2-2; v_gene: TRBV7-2; d_gene: TRBD1; CDR3nt: TGTGCCAGCAGCGGACAGGACCTTTTGGGGACCGGGGAGCTGTTTTTT; CDR3aa: CASSGQDLLGTGELFF